This TCR beta chain emerged from a study of memory CD8 T cells in hepatitis C reinfection. Turning to the study itself: HCV reinfection meant a positive HCV RNA test after two negative tests at least 60 days apart. Peak reinfection sampling occurred 3 to 8 weeks after detected reinfection.

Profiled with immunoSEQ multiplex PCR; TCRdb holds only in-frame clones, not every one. The sample includes 2,000 to 3,000 clones, about 90% of them seen just once. Time point in this sample: peak reinfection, 3 to 8 weeks after reinfection detection. TCR sequencing was done directly ex vivo on sorted cells, without expansion in vitro. A couple of donors provided sorted CD3+ CD8+ CD45RO- naive CD8 T cells at all three reinfection time points. Trimming took off 4 bases at V and 0 bases at J, with 13 bases between the two ends. The CDR3 runs to 15 residues. CDR1 and CDR2 (germline): SGHDT, YYEEEE. The receptor's source is a man over 45 with hepatitis C virus infection. J is TRBJ1-1 and V is TRBV5-6; possible D gene TRBD1, 6 bases. Specimen: naive CD8+ T cells sorted from blood. CDR3 sequence: CASSLDRPMNTEAFF. The CDR3 nucleotides are TGTGCCAGCAGCCTTGACAGGCCCATGAACACTGAAGCTTTCTTT.